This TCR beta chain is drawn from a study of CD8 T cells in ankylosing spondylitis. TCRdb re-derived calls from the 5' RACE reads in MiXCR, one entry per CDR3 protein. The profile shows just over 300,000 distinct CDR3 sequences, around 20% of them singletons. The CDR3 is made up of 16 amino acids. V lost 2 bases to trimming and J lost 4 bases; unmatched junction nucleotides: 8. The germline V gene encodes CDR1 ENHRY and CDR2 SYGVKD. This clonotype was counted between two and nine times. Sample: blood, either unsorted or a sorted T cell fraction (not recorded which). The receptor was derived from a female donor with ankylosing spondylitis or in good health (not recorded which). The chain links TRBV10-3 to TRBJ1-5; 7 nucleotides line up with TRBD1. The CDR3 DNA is TGTGCCATCAGTGAGGTGCTTCGACAGGGTAATCAGCCCCAGCATTTT. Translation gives CAISEVLRQGNQPQHF.